One and the same sample provided the 17 T cell receptor beta chains below, sequenced in a study of T cells in Graves' hyperthyroidism and ophthalmopathy. TCR beta CDR3 regions were amplified from RNA. RT-PCR in the first round (using the HTBI primer set) targeted the TCR CDR3. TCRdb processed the multiplex PCR reads anew with MiXCR; each CDR3 protein has one entry. The table shows hundreds of thousands of distinct CDR3 sequences, with roughly 17% occurring only once. Sequenced input: blood. The receptors were sampled from a woman under 30 with Graves' hyperthyroidism.

This clonotype was seen ten or more times. This rearrangement joins TRBV18 to TRBJ1-2; 7 bases line up with TRBD1. In germline, CDR1 is KGHSH, CDR2 LQKENI. The CDR3 is 12 residues long. With 4 bases clipped from V and 6 bases from J, the junction kept 2 bases outside the gene matches. The CDR3 DNA reads as TGTGCCAGCTCACAGGGGGCGAATGGCTACACCTTC. Protein sequence: CASSQGANGYTF.

This clonotype was counted many times. The V gene is TRBV11-2, the J gene TRBJ2-7; D is possibly TRBD1 (5 bases). Germline assignment: CDR1 SGHAT and CDR2 FQNNGV. The CDR3 is 12 amino acids. V was pared by 1 base and J by 7 bases, with 8 bases between. The CDR3 loop is CASSLGRGEQYF. The CDR3 coding sequence is TGTGCCAGCAGCTTAGGAAGGGGTGAGCAGTACTTC.

This clonotype was counted ten times or more. The J gene is TRBJ1-5, the V gene TRBV20-1; no definite D call. This CDR3 spans 14 amino acids. Germline assignment: CDR1 DFQATT and CDR2 SNEGSKA (reference sequence). Trimming left V 2 bases short and J 5 bases short, with 13 bases between. The CDR3 sequence: CSARHGRNDQPQHF. The CDR3 DNA is TGCAGTGCTAGACACGGACGGAACGATCAGCCCCAGCATTTT.

DNA of the CDR3: TGTGCCAGCAGCTTCACAGTCGAATCCTCCTACGAGCAGTACTTC. Translated, it gives CASSFTVESSYEQYF. The J gene is TRBJ2-7, the V gene TRBV7-9; no clear D. Trimming removed 3 bases at V and 0 bases at J, with 12 bases between. This CDR3 comprises 15 residues. Looked up from germline, CDR1 is SEHNR and CDR2 is FQNEAQ (reference sequence).

The genes are TRBV12-3 or TRBV12-4 and TRBJ2-5, with TRBD2 matching 15 bases. The CDR3 sequence is 17 residues long. V lost 6 bases, J lost 4 bases, and 9 bases stayed unmatched. The CDR3 DNA reads TGTGCCAGCAGCCCTCCGGGACTAGCGGGAGGTTCAGAGACCCAGTACTTC. It yields the protein CASSPPGLAGGSETQYF.

The rearrangement uses TRBV7-2 and TRBJ2-3; the D is unclear. The CDR3 is made up of 13 amino acids. Germline-derived CDR1 and CDR2 are SGHTA and FQGNSA. The V and J ends lost 6 bases and 1 base respectively, with 8 bases between them. The CDR3 loop reads CASRSLGTDTQYF. The CDR3 DNA sequence: TGTGCCAGCAGATCCCTGGGCACAGATACGCAGTATTTT.

As for this clonotype: No conserved phenylalanine or tryptophan is present at the end of the CDR3, so a read error is the likely explanation. The chain employs TRBV11-2 and TRBJ2-4; D call uncertain. Germline assignment: CDR1 SGHAT and CDR2 FQNNGV. There are 13 residues in the CDR3. Between the trimmed V and J ends, which lost 9 bases and 0 bases, there was a span of 9 bases. DNA of the CDR3: TGTGCCAGTGTGGGGTTAGCCAAAAACATTCAGTACATC. Translation: CASVGLAKNIQYI.

This clonotype was observed at least ten times. This chain joins TRBV28 and TRBJ1-2; unclear D gene. V was shortened by 5 bases and J by 5 bases, with 12 bases between the two germline ends. The CDR3 is 13 amino acids. Germline lookup yields CDR1 MDHEN and CDR2 SYDVKM. In DNA form, the CDR3 reads TGTGCCAGCAGTCGGGTGGCCCTGTATGGCTACACCTTC. This sequence encodes CASSRVALYGYTF.

Many counts were recorded for this clonotype. V is TRBV28 and J is TRBJ1-2, with TRBD1 as a possible D gene (6 bases). The V and J ends lost 3 bases and 7 bases respectively, with 18 bases between them. CDR3 size: 15 residues. From germline, CDR1 is MDHEN and CDR2 SYDVKM. DNA of the CDR3: TGTGCCAGCAGTTTTTCAGGCAACAGGGCTCTTGGCTACACCTTC. Its protein product is CASSFSGNRALGYTF.

At least ten counts were recorded for this clonotype. The chain carries TRBV28 and TRBJ2-3, with a tentative D call TRBD1 (5 bases). The germline gives CDR1 MDHEN, CDR2 SYDVKM. The ends were cut back, 5 bases at V and 6 bases at J, with 15 bases in the middle. This CDR3 has 14 amino acids. The CDR3 here is CASSGHKGWDTQYF. The CDR3 region has the DNA TGTGCCAGCAGTGGGCACAAGGGGTGGGATACGCAGTATTTT.

This clonotype was found many times. The CDR3 DNA reads as TGTGCCAGCAGCTTAGGGAGGAGGTTGAACACTGAAGCTTTCTTT. It yields the protein CASSLGRRLNTEAFF. The chain uses TRBV7-8 and TRBJ1-1; D gene unclear. Trimming took 1 base from V and 0 from J, leaving 9 bases between them. The CDR3 extends over 15 amino acids. Germline assignment: CDR1 SGHVS and CDR2 FQNEAQ.

CDR3 protein: CASSLLGQAGPYEQYF. CDR3 nucleotide sequence: TGTGCCAGCAGTTTGCTCGGACAGGCTGGGCCCTACGAGCAGTACTTC. The chain employs TRBV12-3 or TRBV12-4 and TRBJ2-7, with TRBD1 matching over 7 bases. This CDR3 is built from 16 residues. V shed 3 bases, J shed 2 bases, and the junction held 10 bases outside the gene matches.

The CDR3 sequence: CASSPARGGSGNTIYF. The CDR3 DNA follows: TGTGCCAGCAGCCCCGCGAGGGGTGGTTCTGGAAACACCATATATTTT. The chain carries TRBV3-1 and TRBJ1-3; maybe TRBD1 (5 bases). With 4 bases removed from V and 1 base from J, the gap between germline ends came to 14 bases. This CDR3 is built from 16 residues. Germline loops: CDR1 LGHDT, CDR2 YNNKEL (reference sequence).

J is TRBJ2-7 and V is TRBV7-9, with 10 bases fitting TRBD2. The CDR3 has 15 residues. V lost 4 bases and J lost 0; bases outside the gene matches: 3. CDR1 and CDR2 (germline): SEHNR, FQNEAQ (reference sequence). The CDR3 reads CASSSSGSLSYEQYF. The CDR3 DNA reads as TGTGCCAGCAGCTCTAGCGGGAGCCTCTCCTACGAGCAGTACTTC. Full variable domain (rest looked up from reference TRBV7-9 and TRBJ2-7): DTGVSQNPRHKITKRGQNVTFRCDPISEHNRLYWYRQTLGQGPEFLTYFQNEAQLEKSRLLSDRFSAERPKGSFSTLEIQRTEQGDSAMYLCASSSSGSLSYEQYFGPGTRLTVT.

The J gene is TRBJ2-1, the V gene TRBV5-1, with TRBD1 identical over 9 bases. After removal of 2 bases from V and 1 base from J, the junction contained 10 bases not matched to a gene. CDR3 length: 18 amino acids. Germline assignment: CDR1 SGHRS and CDR2 YFSETQ. The CDR3 loop reads CASSLRGTGTGSYNEQFF. As DNA, the CDR3 is TGCGCCAGCAGCTTAAGGGGAACCGGGACAGGGTCCTACAATGAGCAGTTCTTC.

This clonotype was seen repeatedly, ten times or more. This chain joins TRBV6-6 and TRBJ1-5; no clear D gene. The CDR3 sequence is 14 residues long. Germline V gene data show CDR1 as MNHNY and CDR2 as SVGAGI (reference sequence). V lost 2 bases and J 5 bases, leaving 10 bases between the germline ends. The CDR3 region has the DNA TGTGCCAGCAGTTACCTCCCAAGCTATCAGCCCCAGCATTTT. Protein product: CASSYLPSYQPQHF.

This clonotype occurred a few times. J is TRBJ2-7 and V is TRBV29-1; 7 bases align to TRBD1. V shed 6 bases, J shed 0 bases, and the junction held 8 bases outside the gene matches. The CDR3 totals 14 residues. In germline, CDR1 is SQVTM, CDR2 ANQGSEA. This CDR3 reads CSVGNRDSSYEQYF. The CDR3 bases are TGCAGCGTGGGTAACCGGGACAGCTCCTACGAGCAGTACTTC.